Sequencing of this T cell receptor (beta chain) was carried out in a study of CD8 T cells in ankylosing spondylitis. Regarding the study as a whole: Matched synovial fluid from ankylosing spondylitis patients was reported to be enriched for disease-linked clones. CD8+ cells made up the disease-linked clones, which were relatively rare in peripheral blood.

As the method for making TCR beta libraries, quantitative 5'-RACE with molecular barcodes was used. TCRdb recomputed calls from the 5' RACE reads with MiXCR, one row per CDR3 protein. Here the sample spans about 190,000 distinct CDR3 sequences, roughly 13% being singletons. This clonotype was recorded at least ten times. Its matching antigen is unknown. The CDR3 sequence is 13 residues long. Trimming took off 5 bases at V and 8 bases at J, with 15 bases between the two ends. In germline, CDR1 is SGHTA, CDR2 FQGNSA. Sequencing was performed on blood, either unsorted or a sorted T cell fraction (not recorded which). The source of this sequence is a female donor with ankylosing spondylitis or in good health (not recorded which). The rearrangement joins TRBV7-2 to TRBJ1-1; D ambiguous. The CDR3 loop reads CASSPYTGNEAFF. The CDR3 nucleotides are TGTGCCAGCAGCCCCTACACGGGTAACGAAGCTTTCTTT. Full variable domain (rest looked up from reference TRBV7-2 and TRBJ1-1): GAGVSQSPSNKVTEKGKDVELRCDPISGHTALYWYRQSLGQGLEFLIYFQGNSAPDKSGLPSDRFSAERTGGSVSTLTIQRTQQEDSAVYLCASSPYTGNEAFFGQGTRLTVV.